The present entry profiles one TCR beta chain with its context. The clone's antigen remains unknown. Per-nucleotide qualities are absent, and no much larger clonotype sits a single base away. Receptor amplification or capture employed 5' RACE. TCRdb names NextSeq 500 as the instrument used. The TCR library protocol attached unique molecular identifiers to individual cDNA molecules to correct for sequencing error and PCR bias. Both TCR alpha and beta chains were sequenced, and tight co-correlation was observed between alpha and beta sequence abundances in each sample. In the source study's methods: Decombinator V4 was used to annotate TCR sequences for V gene, J gene and CDR3. Expanded TCRs were defined as changing significantly between any two time points under a Poisson model with p below 0.0001. TCR abundances were normalised to the total number of TCRs sequenced per sample and expressed as counts per million. TRAV1-2 paired with TRAJ12, TRAJ20 or TRAJ33 defined MAIT TCRs, while TRAV10 paired with TRAJ18 defined iNKT TCRs. VDJdb, accessed 1 November 2021, was searched for CMV, EBV and SARS-CoV-2 annotated TCRs, with TCRs annotated for multiple antigens excluded. TCRdb redid the processing of the public reads, applying fastp at Q25 and MiXCR, and retained in-frame beta chains. Each entry merges the rows of one CDR3 protein and shows their most common DNA and genes. TCRdb, not the authors, supplied the V and J calls. Present in this sample are approximately 32,000 distinct CDR3 sequences, 5.5% to 8% of which were seen just once. The ten largest account for about two fifths of the sample.

The sample comes from a study of early T cells in non-severe SARS-CoV-2 infection (dated by TCRdb to the early 2020s). General notes on the study: Because TCR sequencing relied on bulk RNA taken from unsorted whole blood, pairing of alpha and beta chains was not possible. Beyond this particular receptor, the publication reports: VDJdb matching was skewed toward anti-spike CD8 responses, so virus-specific expansions were likely underestimated and private and CD4 specificities were missed.

A case-control design nested within a healthcare worker cohort in London, UK, was used, with weekly nasopharyngeal swab PCR tests and blood sampling performed. Healthcare workers were recruited between 23 and 31 March 2020, during the week of the UK lockdown, and were followed weekly for up to roughly 15 weeks. Reading from cysteine to phenylalanine, the CDR3 counts 16 amino acids. The DNA shown is the 48-base CDR3, in frame from base 1. CDR1 and CDR2 are read off the germline V gene as SNHLY and FYNNEI. V has 6 bases trimmed and J has 4 bases trimmed; junction bases matching no gene number 6. The sequence links TRBV2 to TRBJ2-3; TRBD2 aligns with 14 central bases. Sequenced material: whole blood. This sequence originates from an adult who was a healthcare worker with PCR-confirmed SARS-CoV-2 infection or an uninfected control (not recorded which). Here the CDR3 is given as CASSGLGLAGADTQYF. The DNA sequence is given as TGTGCCAGCAGCGGACTGGGACTAGCGGGAGCAGATACGCAGTATTTT. The CDR3 plus the reference TRBV2 and TRBJ2-3 genes for the other parts give the full variable domain: EPEVTQTPSHQVTQMGQEVILRCVPISNHLYFYWYRQILGQKVEFLVSFYNNEISEKSEIFDDQFSVERPDGSNFTLKIRSTKLEDSAMYFCASSGLGLAGADTQYFGPGTRLTVL.